The entry below gives a single T cell receptor beta chain sequence along with its context. Between the trimmed V and J ends, which lost 6 bases and 3 bases, there was a span of 21 bases. CDR3 size: 17 residues. Germline CDR1 is MNHEY and CDR2 is SMNVEV (reference sequence). The data originate from a study of identical twins. TCRdb reprocessed the 5' RACE reads with MiXCR, giving one entry per CDR3 protein. Of hundreds of thousands of distinct CDR3 sequences in the sample, 9% to 15% are singletons; the top ten hold around 1.5%. These same data were also listed under a study on yellow fever vaccine responses in identical twins.

The sequenced sample consisted of PBMCs. J is TRBJ2-1 and V is TRBV27; a weak D match, TRBD2 (6 bases). The receptor was isolated from a woman aged 18-29 years in good health. The CDR3: CASSLRLVSPYYNEQFF. Written as DNA, the CDR3 is TGTGCCAGCAGCCTCCGACTAGTTTCTCCTTACTACAATGAGCAGTTCTTC.